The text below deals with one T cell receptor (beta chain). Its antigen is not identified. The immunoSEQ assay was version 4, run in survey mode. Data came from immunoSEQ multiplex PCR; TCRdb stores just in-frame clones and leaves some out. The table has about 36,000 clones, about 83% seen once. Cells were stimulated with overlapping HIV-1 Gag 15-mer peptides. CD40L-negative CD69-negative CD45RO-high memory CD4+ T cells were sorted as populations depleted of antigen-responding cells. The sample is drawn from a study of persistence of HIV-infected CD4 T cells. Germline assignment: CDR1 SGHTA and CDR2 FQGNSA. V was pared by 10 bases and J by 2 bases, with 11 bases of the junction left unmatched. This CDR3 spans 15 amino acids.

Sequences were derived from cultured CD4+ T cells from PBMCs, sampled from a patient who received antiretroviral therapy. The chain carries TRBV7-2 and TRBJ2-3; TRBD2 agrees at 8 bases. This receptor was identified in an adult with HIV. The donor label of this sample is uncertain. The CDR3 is CATQARGGYTDTQYF. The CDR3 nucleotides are TGTGCCACCCAGGCCCGGGGGGGCTACACAGATACGCAGTATTTT.